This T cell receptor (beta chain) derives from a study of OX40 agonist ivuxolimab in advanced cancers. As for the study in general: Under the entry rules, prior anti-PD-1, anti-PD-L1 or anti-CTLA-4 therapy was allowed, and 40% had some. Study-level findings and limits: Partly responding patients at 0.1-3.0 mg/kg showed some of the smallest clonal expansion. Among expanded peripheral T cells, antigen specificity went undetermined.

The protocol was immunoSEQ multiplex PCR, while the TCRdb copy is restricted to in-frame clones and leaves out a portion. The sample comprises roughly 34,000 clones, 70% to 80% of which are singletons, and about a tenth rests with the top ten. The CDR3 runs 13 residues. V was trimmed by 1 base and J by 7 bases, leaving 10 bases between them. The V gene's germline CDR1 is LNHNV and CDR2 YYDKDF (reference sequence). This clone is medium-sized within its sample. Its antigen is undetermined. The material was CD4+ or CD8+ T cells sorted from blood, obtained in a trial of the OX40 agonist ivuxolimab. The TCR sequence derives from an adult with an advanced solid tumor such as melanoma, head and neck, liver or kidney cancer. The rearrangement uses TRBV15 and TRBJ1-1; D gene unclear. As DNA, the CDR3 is TGTGCCACCAGCAGAGTACTAGGCGTTGAAGCTTTCTTT. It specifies CATSRVLGVEAFF.